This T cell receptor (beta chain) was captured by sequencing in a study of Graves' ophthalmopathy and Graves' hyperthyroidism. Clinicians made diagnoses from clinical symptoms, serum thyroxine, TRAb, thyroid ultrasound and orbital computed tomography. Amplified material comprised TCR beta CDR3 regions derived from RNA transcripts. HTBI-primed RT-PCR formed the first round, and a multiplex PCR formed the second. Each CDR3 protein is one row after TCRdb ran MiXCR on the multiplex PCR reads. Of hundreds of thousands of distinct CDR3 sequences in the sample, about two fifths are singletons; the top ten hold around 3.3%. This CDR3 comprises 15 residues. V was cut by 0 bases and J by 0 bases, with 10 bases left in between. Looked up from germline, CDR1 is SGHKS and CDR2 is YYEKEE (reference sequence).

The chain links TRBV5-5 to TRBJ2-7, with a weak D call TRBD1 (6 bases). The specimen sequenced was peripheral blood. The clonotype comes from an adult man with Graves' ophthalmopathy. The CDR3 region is CASSLAGQISYEQYF. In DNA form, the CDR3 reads TGTGCCAGCAGCTTGGCAGGACAGATCTCCTACGAGCAGTACTTC.